This TCR beta chain was sequenced during a study of identical twins. TCRdb fed the 5' RACE reads into MiXCR, producing one record per CDR3 protein. The data show 200,000 to 250,000 distinct CDR3 sequences, with about 7% seen just once and under 4% held by the top ten. This clonotype was seen at least ten times. Antigen: not known. With 4 bases clipped from V and 4 bases from J, the junction kept 10 bases outside the gene matches. Looked up from germline, CDR1 is SGHAT and CDR2 is FQNNGV. The length of the CDR3 is 17 residues. Broader study findings: Reduced insertions were recorded for abundant cord blood beta clonotypes, with no such pattern in memory repertoires. There was an excess of low generation probability in the out-of-frame alpha sequences that twins shared.

These data were likewise used in another study, on yellow fever vaccine responses in identical twins.

The sample was memory (CD45RO+) T cells sorted from blood. The V and J genes are TRBV11-2 and TRBJ2-2, with 9 bases aligning to TRBD1. The clonotype originates from a woman aged 18-29 years in good health. The CDR3 is CASSSLRVDRGTGELFF. The CDR3 nucleotides read TGTGCCAGCAGCTCCCTGCGGGTGGACAGGGGCACCGGGGAGCTGTTTTTT.